These T cell receptor beta chains were read from a single sample in a study of regulatory T cells in long-lasting Graves disease. TCRdb ran MiXCR on the multiplex PCR reads and lists one entry per CDR3 protein. Of 500,000 to 700,000 distinct CDR3 sequences detected, about 30% appear once; the ten largest clones hold roughly 41%. The source was peripheral blood mononuclear cells (PBMCs), collected when the disease was refractory, from a patient treated with antithyroid drugs. The origin of the receptors is a female donor with Graves disease. The CDR3 runs from the conserved cysteine through the conserved F or W. D genes are given only for firm matches.

>.|TRBV5-1|TRBJ2-3|13
CASSLVGSDTQYF
>.|TRBV7-9|TRBJ2-7|20
CASSHPFRGPPGLAAYEQYF
>TRBD1|TRBV29-1|TRBJ1-1|13
CSVTRTGNTEAFF
>.|TRBV9|TRBJ1-1|14
CASSVATGGTEAFF
>TRBD1|TRBV7-3|TRBJ1-2|13
CASSSGQGGGYTF
>.|TRBV2|TRBJ1-1|18
CASWGLGVAYTMNTEAFF
>TRBD1|TRBV12-3/TRBV12-4|TRBJ1-1|12
CASNYQGAEAFF
>.|TRBV30|TRBJ1-4|11
CAWGRNEKLFF
>.|TRBV6-1|TRBJ2-7|15
CASSPSHVPGVEQYF
>TRBD2|TRBV6-5|TRBJ2-5|15
CASSYSGGVEETQYF
>TRBD1|TRBV12-5|TRBJ2-3|16
CASGNPQGAEGDTQYF
>TRBD2|TRBV7-9|TRBJ2-7|16
CASSFRRTSGAYEQYF
>TRBD2|TRBV7-3|TRBJ2-7|15
CASSFCGRAPYEQYF
>TRBD1|TRBV2|TRBJ1-2|15
CASSEGGQGNYGYTF
>TRBD1|TRBV9|TRBJ1-5|17
CASSPYPTGVGNQPQHF
>.|TRBV6-2/TRBV6-3|TRBJ1-5|16
CASSERAPGGNQPQHF
>.|TRBV15|TRBJ1-1|14
CATSRDTGNTEAFF
>TRBD1|TRBV29-1|TRBJ1-2|12
CSVVGQGSGYTF
>.|TRBV20-1|TRBJ1-2|14
CSAPPGSANYGYTF
>TRBD2|TRBV6-5|TRBJ2-2|16
CASSYSTGGPIGELFF
>TRBD1|TRBV6-1|TRBJ2-7|14
CASTGTAVQWEQYF
>TRBD1|TRBV20-1|TRBJ1-2|12
CSAHTGGGGYTF
>.|TRBV6-1|TRBJ2-6|16
CASSERGFSGANVLTF
>.|TRBV10-3|TRBJ2-1|13
CAISGRDPNEQFF
>.|TRBV12-3/TRBV12-4|TRBJ1-5|14
CASSLDGTNQPQHF
>.|TRBV12-3/TRBV12-4|TRBJ1-1|14
CASTPRLMNTEAFF
>.|TRBV20-1|TRBJ1-5|12
CSVIQGTQPQHF
>.|TRBV2|TRBJ2-2|15
CASTPGRRYTGELFF
>.|TRBV5-1|TRBJ2-2|15
CASSKDTTNTGELFF